A single sample gave rise to the 14 T cell receptor beta chains below, sequenced in a study of technical replicates of blood from a handful of donors. Measured with immunoSEQ multiplex PCR; TCRdb has only the in-frame clones, and not every one. The sample includes approximately 87,000 clones, more than 90% of them seen just once. Sequencing was performed on T cells isolated from PBMCs. Receptor source: a human donor in good health. Some clones in this sample may be carry-over from other donors' samples.

This rearrangement joins TRBV11-2 to TRBJ2-5; 7 nucleotides match TRBD2. V lost 0 bases to trimming and J lost 4 bases; unmatched junction nucleotides: 14. The CDR3 runs 18 residues. Germline V gene sequence: CDR1 SGHAT, CDR2 FQNNGV. CDR3 DNA sequence: TGTGCCAGCAGCTTAGATTTGGGGGGGTTGACCCATTTAGAGACCCAGTACTTC. Translated, it gives CASSLDLGGLTHLETQYF.

This clone occurred once. This chain uses TRBV11-2 with TRBJ2-3, with TRBD2 identical over 11 bases. V lost 5 bases, J lost 5 bases, and 9 bases stayed unmatched. The CDR3 is made up of 16 amino acids. Germline V gives CDR1 SGHAT, CDR2 FQNNGV. Written as DNA, the CDR3 is TGTGCCAGCAGCCTGGCTATAGCGGGAGGGCAAGATACGCAGTATTTT. It yields the protein CASSLAIAGGQDTQYF. The complete variable domain, with remaining parts taken from reference TRBV11-2 and TRBJ2-3, reads EAGVAQSPRYKIIEKRQSVAFWCNPISGHATLYWYQQILGQGPKLLIQFQNNGVVDDSQLPKDRFSAERLKGVDSTLKIQPAKLEDSAVYLCASSLAIAGGQDTQYFGPGTRLTVL.

This sequence joins TRBV5-6 and TRBJ2-7, with 11 bases aligning to TRBD2. Germline CDR1 and CDR2: SGHDT and YYEEEE. The CDR3 consists of 15 residues. Trimming took 4 bases from V and 3 from J; bases not matched to a gene: 6. The CDR3: CASSLGLAVNYEQYF. CDR3 nucleotides: TGTGCCAGCAGCCTGGGACTAGCGGTGAACTACGAGCAGTACTTC.

Written as DNA, the CDR3 is TGTGCCAGCAGCTTCCACAGGGGGGGAACAGATACGCAGTATTTT. It encodes CASSFHRGGTDTQYF. The rearrangement links TRBV7-9 to TRBJ2-3, with D possibly TRBD1 on 8 matching bases. This CDR3 has 15 residues. Looked up from germline, CDR1 is SEHNR and CDR2 is FQNEAQ (reference sequence). Deletions cut 3 bases from V and 3 bases from J, with 13 bases between.

This clone came up once. The chain is built from TRBV11-2 and TRBJ2-3; 8 bases are a match to TRBD1. The CDR3 is 16 residues long. Germline CDR1 SGHAT, CDR2 FQNNGV. V dropped 2 bases and J dropped 1; count of bases not matched to a gene: 5. The CDR3 nucleotides read TGTGCCAGCAGCTTAAGAGGGACAGGAGGCACAGATACGCAGTATTTT. Its protein product is CASSLRGTGGTDTQYF.

The genes are TRBV11-2 and TRBJ2-2, with TRBD2 identical over 13 bases. V dropped 3 bases and J dropped 5; count of bases not matched to a gene: 0. Germline V CDR1 and CDR2: SGHAT, FQNNGV. This CDR3 contains 15 residues. CDR3 sequence (DNA): TGTGCCAGCAGCTTGGGACTAGCGGGGACCGGGGAGCTGTTTTTT. As protein: CASSLGLAGTGELFF.

The chain links TRBV7-7 to TRBJ2-5, with a weak D call TRBD1 (6 bases). The ends were cut back, 6 bases at V and 2 bases at J, with 10 bases in the middle. There are 13 residues in the CDR3. Germline V lookup: CDR1 SSHAT, CDR2 FNYEAQ (reference sequence). The CDR3 loop reads CASSSQGQETQYF. The CDR3 coding sequence is TGTGCCAGCAGTTCCCAGGGGCAAGAGACCCAGTACTTC.

The genes are TRBV19 and TRBJ2-6; tentative D call: TRBD2 (5 bases). The CDR3 sequence is 16 residues long. Germline V CDR1 and CDR2: LNHDA, SQIVND (reference sequence). Trimming cost V 8 bases and J 0 bases, with 14 bases left between them. The CDR3 reads CASVGKASSGANVLTF. CDR3 sequence (DNA): TGTGCCAGTGTCGGGAAGGCGAGCTCTGGGGCCAACGTCCTGACTTTC.

The chain joins TRBV6-1 to TRBJ1-2; D is unclear. V was pared by 7 bases and J by 4 bases, with 13 bases between. CDR3 length: 13 amino acids. The V gene's germline CDR1 is MNHNS and CDR2 SASEGT. In DNA, the CDR3 is TGTGCCAGCATTTCATCTCGGGGCTATGGCTACACCTTC. Protein: CASISSRGYGYTF.

The V and J genes are TRBV6-4 and TRBJ1-1, with D unresolved. Germline lookup yields CDR1 MRHNA and CDR2 SNTAGT. The CDR3 contains 12 residues. The ends were cut back, 5 bases at V and 11 bases at J, with 15 bases in the middle. CDR3 loop: CASSSGTGEAFF. CDR3 in DNA: TGTGCCAGCAGTAGTGGAACCGGGGAGGCTTTCTTT.

This clone came up a few times. The J gene is TRBJ2-1, the V gene TRBV4-1, with 12 positions matching TRBD2. CDR3 size: 20 residues. Losses at the gene ends were 3 bases for V and 4 bases for J; bases not matched to a gene: 16. Germline V gene lookup returns CDR1 MGHRA and CDR2 YSYEKL. The CDR3 region is CASSQVNLAGGPKEYNEQFF. CDR3 DNA: TGCGCCAGCAGCCAGGTGAACCTAGCGGGAGGGCCTAAAGAGTACAATGAGCAGTTCTTC.

The chain joins TRBV10-3 to TRBJ2-3, with D perhaps TRBD2 (5 bases). CDR1 and CDR2 from the germline V gene are ENHRY and SYGVKD. V was pared by 2 bases and J by 6 bases, with 9 bases between. The CDR3 covers 13 residues. CDR3 region: CAISEGRRDTQYF. CDR3 sequence (DNA): TGTGCCATCAGTGAGGGCCGGAGGGATACGCAGTATTTT.

The genes are TRBV19 and TRBJ1-4, with a possible D match to TRBD1 (5 bases). Between the trimmed V and J ends, which lost 7 bases and 8 bases, there was a span of 8 bases. CDR1 and CDR2 from the germline V gene are LNHDA and SQIVND (reference sequence). This CDR3 contains 11 residues. CDR3 sequence reads: CASMGGEKLFF. For the CDR3, the DNA is TGTGCCAGTATGGGGGGGGAAAAACTGTTTTTT. The full variable domain, with the rest looked up from reference TRBV19 and TRBJ1-4, is DGGITQSPKYLFRKEGQNVTLSCEQNLNHDAMYWYRQDPGQGLRLIYYSQIVNDFQKGDIAEGYSVSREKKESFPLTVTSAQKNPTAFYLCASMGGEKLFFGSGTQLSVL.

The chain uses TRBV28 and TRBJ1-5; the match to TRBD1 covers 9 bases. The trim removed 5 bases at V and 7 bases at J, leaving 3 bases unmatched. The CDR3 runs to 13 residues. Germline V lookup: CDR1 MDHEN, CDR2 SYDVKM. This chain's CDR3 is CASSMDRGQPQHF. CDR3 nucleotide sequence: TGTGCCAGCAGTATGGACAGGGGCCAGCCCCAGCATTTT.